These 20 T cell receptor beta chains were sequenced from one sample in a study of T-cell reconstitution after alpha-beta-depleted transplantation in children listed by TCRdb under 2016. Libraries were constructed by PCR. Sequencing took place on an Illumina HiSeq 2500. TCR libraries were prepared with molecular barcoding, using unique molecular identifiers to normalize TCRbeta repertoire quantification. TCRdb trimmed the raw reads at Q25, called clones with MiXCR and kept productive beta chains. One record per CDR3 amino acid sequence lists the most common genes and DNA. For this sample there are about 610,000 distinct CDR3 sequences; 25% to 30% appear just once. The ten largest account for about a third of the sample. Sample treatment or condition, as interpreted from the label and publication: allogeneic hematopoietic cell transplantation with graft depleted of TCRalphabeta T cells and CD19 B cells.

The starting material was PBMCs, obtained before TCRalphabeta/CD19-depleted stem cell transplant. Receptors were obtained from a boy in the first two years of life with Wiskott-Aldrich syndrome, due to receive a stem cell transplant.

The rearrangement joins TRBV5-1 to TRBJ2-7; D is perhaps TRBD1 (7 bases). Germline CDR1 reads SGHRS; CDR2 reads YFSETQ. The CDR3 is 16 residues long. Trimming removed 4 bases from V and 0 bases from J, with 17 bases in between. The CDR3 coding sequence is TGCGCCAGCAGCCTGGAGGGGCAGGGGGGCTCCTACGAGCAGTACTTC. Protein sequence: CASSLEGQGGSYEQYF. Using reference TRBV5-1 and TRBJ2-7 for the parts outside the CDR3, the full variable domain is KAGVTQTPRYLIKTRGQQVTLSCSPISGHRSVSWYQQTPGQGLQFLFEYFSETQRNKGNFPGRFSGRQFSNSRSEMNVSTLELGDSALYLCASSLEGQGGSYEQYFGPGTRLTVT.

This clonotype came up a few times. V gene TRBV12-3 or TRBV12-4 combines with J gene TRBJ2-7; a weak D match, TRBD2 (6 bases). The CDR3 runs to 13 residues. V was cut by 3 bases and J by 5 bases, with 11 bases left in between. The CDR3 sequence is CASSFGGSNEQYF. CDR3 bases: TGTGCCAGCAGTTTTGGGGGGTCTAACGAGCAGTACTTC.

This clonotype was seen more than once but under ten times. The chain uses TRBV5-1 and TRBJ1-3; D ambiguous. Per germline, CDR1 SGHRS and CDR2 YFSETQ. The CDR3 loop spans 16 amino acids. V gave up 1 base and J gave up 0 bases, with 11 bases separating them. CDR3 loop: CASSLFDLGSGNTIYF. As DNA, the CDR3 is TGCGCCAGCAGCTTGTTTGACCTAGGCTCTGGAAACACCATATATTTT.

This clonotype was seen only a few times. The CDR3 spells CASMLSGRGSEQYF. The DNA of the CDR3 is TGTGCCAGCATGCTGAGCGGGCGGGGTTCCGAGCAGTACTTC. The chain joins TRBV12-3 or TRBV12-4 to TRBJ2-7; possibly TRBD2 for D (6 bases). This CDR3 spans 14 amino acids. Trimming pared 7 bases from V and 6 bases from J, leaving 19 bases between.

This sequence joins TRBV5-4 and TRBJ2-1, with a weak D call TRBD2 (7 bases). Germline V gene data show CDR1 as SGHNT and CDR2 as YYREEE (reference sequence). CDR3 length: 16 amino acids. V was clipped by 0 bases and J by 10 bases, with 20 bases between them. This CDR3 reads CASSLEGGAGIIEQFF. CDR3 nucleotides: TGTGCCAGCAGCTTGGAAGGGGGAGCGGGGATTATCGAGCAGTTCTTC.

The chain is built from TRBV11-2 and TRBJ2-3; no clear D gene. V shed 4 bases and J shed 0 bases, with 20 bases lying between them. Germline values: CDR1 SGHAT, CDR2 FQNNGV. CDR3 size: 18 residues. CDR3 coding DNA: TGTGCCAGCAGCTCTGAACCCTCCCCAGCGACTAGCACAGATACGCAGTATTTT. Its protein product is CASSSEPSPATSTDTQYF.

V and J are TRBV5-5 and TRBJ1-2, with a tentative D call TRBD1 (5 bases). This CDR3 has 14 amino acids. CDR1 SGHKS and CDR2 YYEKEE come from the germline V gene (reference sequence). V gave up 0 bases and J gave up 7 bases, with 13 bases separating them. The CDR3 loop is CASSLAVTVSGYTF. Written as DNA, the CDR3 is TGTGCCAGCAGCTTGGCAGTGACAGTATCTGGCTACACCTTC. The variable domain in full, completed from reference TRBV5-5 and TRBJ1-2, reads DAGVTQSPTHLIKTRGQQVTLRCSPISGHKSVSWYQQVLGQGPQFIFQYYEKEERGRGNFPDRFSARQFPNYSSELNVNALLLGDSALYLCASSLAVTVSGYTFGSGTRLTVV.

This clonotype was found a few times. This chain uses TRBV4-1 with TRBJ2-3; TRBD2 agrees at 13 bases. The trim removed 4 bases at V and 4 bases at J, leaving 8 bases unmatched. Per the germline V gene, CDR1 is MGHRA and CDR2 is YSYEKL. The CDR3 has 17 amino acids. The CDR3 DNA is TGCGCCAGCAGCCCCTCGACTAGCGGGAGGTTCGCAGATACGCAGTATTTT. Translating it yields CASSPSTSGRFADTQYF.

The chain employs TRBV18 and TRBJ2-1; D unresolved. The length of the CDR3 is 12 residues. CDR1 is KGHSH and CDR2 is LQKENI in the germline V gene. Between the trimmed V and J ends, which lost 5 bases and 4 bases, there was a span of 6 bases. The CDR3 is CASSGLYNEQFF. The CDR3 bases are TGTGCCAGCTCAGGGCTATACAATGAGCAGTTCTTC.

V gene TRBV29-1 combines with J gene TRBJ2-7; D may be TRBD1 (6 bases). V was shortened by 4 bases and J by 1 base, with 20 bases between the two germline ends. The CDR3 contains 16 residues. CDR1 is SQVTM, CDR2 ANQGSEA, per germline. The CDR3 sequence is CSVAGHRPRGSYEQYF. Here the CDR3 DNA reads TGCAGCGTTGCGGGACATAGGCCTAGGGGGTCCTACGAGCAGTACTTC.

The chain carries TRBV11-2 and TRBJ2-7; D is perhaps TRBD2 (6 bases). The CDR3 consists of 15 residues. The germline CDR1 and CDR2 sequences are SGHAT and FQNNGV. Trimming shortened V by 0 bases and J by 4 bases, and 13 bases separated the two germline ends. The DNA for the CDR3 is TGTGCCAGCAGCTTAGACTCGTCACGGGGGTACGAGCAGTACTTC. It is translated as CASSLDSSRGYEQYF.

This clonotype appeared a few times. The chain couples TRBV7-2 to TRBJ2-5; 11 bases are shared with TRBD2. Germline trimming cut 2 bases from V and 4 bases from J; bases unmatched to any gene: 9. Germline CDR1 SGHTA, CDR2 FQGNSA. The CDR3 loop spans 17 amino acids. For the CDR3, the DNA is TGTGCCAGCAGCTTACTACTAGCGGGAGTGGGGCGAGAGACCCAGTACTTC. Encoded protein: CASSLLLAGVGRETQYF.

This chain joins TRBV5-4 and TRBJ2-2, with 7 bases aligning to TRBD1. V shed 5 bases, J shed 7 bases, and the junction held 11 bases outside the gene matches. Per the germline V gene, CDR1 is SGHNT and CDR2 is YYREEE (reference sequence). The CDR3 spans 15 residues. For the CDR3, the DNA is TGTGCCAGCAGTCATGACAGGGAGACGAGCGGGGAGCTGTTTTTT. Its translation is CASSHDRETSGELFF.

The CDR3 sequence is CASATGGGTDTQYF. The CDR3 coding sequence is TGTGCCAGCGCAACGGGGGGGGGCACAGATACGCAGTATTTT. The gene calls are TRBV28 and TRBJ2-3, with 8 bases aligning to TRBD2. V was clipped by 8 bases and J by 1 base; unmatched bases: 5. The CDR3 has 14 residues. The germline gives CDR1 MDHEN, CDR2 SYDVKM.

This clonotype has just a few counts. The chain couples TRBV24-1 to TRBJ2-1; 10 bases match TRBD2. The CDR3 runs to 14 residues. V was clipped by 2 bases and J by 6 bases; unmatched bases: 0. The V gene's germline CDR1 is KGHDR and CDR2 SFDVKD. CDR3 residues: CATSDSSGSNEQFF. The CDR3, as DNA: TGTGCCACCAGTGATTCTAGCGGGAGCAATGAGCAGTTCTTC.

This rearrangement joins TRBV6-5 to TRBJ2-2; D is undetermined. The CDR3 contains 15 residues. Looked up from germline, CDR1 is MNHEY and CDR2 is SVGAGI. Trimming cost V 4 bases and J 0 bases, with 9 bases left between them. CDR3 region: CASSWTQSNTGELFF. The DNA of the CDR3 is TGTGCCAGCAGTTGGACGCAGTCGAACACCGGGGAGCTGTTTTTT.

The chain links TRBV6-5 to TRBJ2-2, with D perhaps TRBD2 (6 bases). There are 16 residues in the CDR3. Trimming left V 1 base short and J 2 bases short, with 11 bases between. Germline loops: CDR1 MNHEY, CDR2 SVGAGI. The DNA of the CDR3 is TGTGCCAGCAGTTACTATCGCGGGGCAAACACCGGGGAGCTGTTTTTT. Translation gives CASSYYRGANTGELFF.

CDR3 residues: CASSLEGDRAKNIQYF. The CDR3 bases are TGCGCCAGCAGCTTGGAAGGGGATAGGGCCAAAAACATTCAGTACTTC. The chain uses TRBV5-1 and TRBJ2-4; D is possibly TRBD1 (5 bases). The length of the CDR3 is 16 residues. Looked up from germline, CDR1 is SGHRS and CDR2 is YFSETQ. V lost 0 bases and J lost 1, with 11 bases in between.

This clonotype was seen a handful of times. The chain links TRBV2 to TRBJ1-2; D ambiguous. Germline V gives CDR1 SNHLY, CDR2 FYNNEI. The V end was cut by 7 bases, the J end by 4 bases, with 10 bases between. This CDR3 has 12 amino acids. CDR3 sequence: CASTDGSYGYTF. The CDR3 DNA reads as TGTGCCAGCACAGATGGTTCCTATGGCTACACCTTC.

The rearrangement joins TRBV5-1 to TRBJ2-3, with 8 bases aligning to TRBD2. The ends lost 4 bases at V and 4 bases at J; junction bases unmatched: 11. The length of the CDR3 is 16 residues. Looked up from germline, CDR1 is SGHRS and CDR2 is YFSETQ. Written as DNA, the CDR3 is TGCGCCAGCAGCCCTGGTACGGGACTAGGGGCAGATACGCAGTATTTT. Protein product: CASSPGTGLGADTQYF.